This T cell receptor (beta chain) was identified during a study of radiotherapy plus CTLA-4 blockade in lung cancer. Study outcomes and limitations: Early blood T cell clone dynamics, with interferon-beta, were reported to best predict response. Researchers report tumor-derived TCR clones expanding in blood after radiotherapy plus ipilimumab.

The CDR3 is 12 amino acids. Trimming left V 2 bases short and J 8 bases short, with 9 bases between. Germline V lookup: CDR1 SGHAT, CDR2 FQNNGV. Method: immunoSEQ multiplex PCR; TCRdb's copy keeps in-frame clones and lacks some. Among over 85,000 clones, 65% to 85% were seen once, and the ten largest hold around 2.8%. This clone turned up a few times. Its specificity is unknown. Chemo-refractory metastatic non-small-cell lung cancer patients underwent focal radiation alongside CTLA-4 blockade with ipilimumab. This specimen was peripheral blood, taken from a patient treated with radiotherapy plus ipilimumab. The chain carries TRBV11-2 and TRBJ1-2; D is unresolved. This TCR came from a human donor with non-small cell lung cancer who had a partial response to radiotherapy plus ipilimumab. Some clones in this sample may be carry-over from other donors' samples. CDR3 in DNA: TGTGCCAGCAGCTTAAGACGGGAAGGCTACACCTTC. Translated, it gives CASSLRREGYTF.